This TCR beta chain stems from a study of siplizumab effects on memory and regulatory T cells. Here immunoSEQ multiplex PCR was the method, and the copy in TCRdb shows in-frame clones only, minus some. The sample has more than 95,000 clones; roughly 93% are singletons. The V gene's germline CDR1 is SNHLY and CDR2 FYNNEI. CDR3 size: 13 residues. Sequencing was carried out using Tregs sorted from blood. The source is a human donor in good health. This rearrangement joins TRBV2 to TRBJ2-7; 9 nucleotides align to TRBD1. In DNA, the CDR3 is TGTGCCAGCAGCGACCCGGGGAGGGACAGGGAGTTCGTC. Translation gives CASSDPGRDREFV.